This record concerns one T cell receptor beta chain sequence. Its cognate antigen has yet to be identified. Base quality data are lacking; no much larger clone is found one base away. Reading the germline V gene (reference sequence) gives CDR1 LGHDT and CDR2 YNNKEL. Spanning cysteine to phenylalanine, the CDR3 consists of 14 amino acids. The DNA shown is the 42-base CDR3, in frame from base 1. At the junction V is shortened by 4 bases and J by 4 bases; bases outside the gene matches: 2. The data were obtained in a study of blood T cell repertoires in COVID-19 (dated by TCRdb to between 2020 and 2021). For the study in its entirety: Samples from collaborators originated in the United States, Italy and Spain and spanned both the acute and convalescent phases of COVID-19. The prospective study material was composed of cDNA or gDNA derived from T cells, B-cell-depleted T cells, or PBMCs. Subjects who had been exposed to COVID-19, were actively infected with it, or had recovered from it provided the deeply sampled blood TCRbeta repertoires that made up the dataset. The repertoires were made available in a free public database intended to serve as a resource for research on the immune response to SARS-CoV-2. The samples were drawn from two sources: the first 160 participants of the ongoing ImmuneRACE study, and 1,200 or so subjects contributed by 6 global collaborators. Nearly every sample came with metadata listing a de-identified subject ID, COVID-19 status, age in years and sex. HLA class I and class II types, where available, came from metadata supplied by the sample provider rather than from assay-based typing. On the study overall, not on this receptor specifically: The quantity of clinical and demographic metadata differed by source and by participant and was supplied without curation.

The immunoSEQ Assay, a bias-controlled multiplex PCR, was used to amplify TCRbeta CDR3 regions from genomic DNA. In the paper's pipeline: Within the assay, amplification of reference gene primers was used to estimate how many nucleated cells each sample contained. To quantify the absolute abundance of each unique TCRbeta CDR3 rearrangement, sequence reads were collapsed and filtered. For each sample, productive Simpson clonality was calculated by taking the square root of Simpson's diversity index across productive rearrangements. Entries here come from immuneACCESS through TCRdb and include only in-frame sequences with V and J called. Some clones fail to appear in such tables; in the studies checked, an unresolved V gene covers under half of the shortfall, and the cause of the remainder is unknown. V and J calls and clone size are as listed in that table; D and trimming were resolved from the DNA. The sample yields around 460,000 clones; around nine tenths were counted once. The top ten constitute 0.75% to 0.85% of the sample.

At one collaborating source in Seattle, patients were enrolled during active infection and were followed longitudinally through the course of disease. Collaborating institutions collected whole blood in K2EDTA tubes following their own protocols. For TCRbeta analysis, collaborators shipped samples in one of three forms: frozen whole blood, isolated PBMCs, or DNA extracted from either of those sample types. Sequencing used peripheral blood. This TCR derives from a man younger than 30 with COVID-19, enrolled during active disease. This chain joins TRBV3-1 (or the pseudogene TRBV3-2) to TRBJ2-2; TRBD2 fits 8 bases in the junction. DNA sequence: TGTGCCAGCAGCCTCGGGACTAGCACCGGGGAGCTGTTTTTT. Translated, it gives CASSLGTSTGELFF.